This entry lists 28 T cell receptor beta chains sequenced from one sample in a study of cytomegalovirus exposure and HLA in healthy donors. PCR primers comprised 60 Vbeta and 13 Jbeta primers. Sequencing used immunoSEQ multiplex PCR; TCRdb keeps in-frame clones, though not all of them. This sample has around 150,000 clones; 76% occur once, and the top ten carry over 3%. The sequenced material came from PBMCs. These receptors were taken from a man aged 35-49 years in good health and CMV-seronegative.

The CDR3 DNA is TGCGCCAGCAGCTTAGAGACTAGCGGGGGCCTCAATACGCAGTATTTT. As protein: CASSLETSGGLNTQYF. The chain has TRBV5-1 and TRBJ2-3, with 12 bases fitting TRBD2. Germline lookup yields CDR1 SGHRS and CDR2 YFSETQ. Germline trimming cut 2 bases from V and 7 bases from J; bases unmatched to any gene: 8. The CDR3 is 16 amino acids.

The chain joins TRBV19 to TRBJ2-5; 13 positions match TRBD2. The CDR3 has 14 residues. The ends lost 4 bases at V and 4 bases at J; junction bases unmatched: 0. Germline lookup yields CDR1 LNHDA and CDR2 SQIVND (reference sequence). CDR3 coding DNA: TGTGCCAGTAGTAGACTAGCGGGGGGAGAGACCCAGTACTTC. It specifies CASSRLAGGETQYF.

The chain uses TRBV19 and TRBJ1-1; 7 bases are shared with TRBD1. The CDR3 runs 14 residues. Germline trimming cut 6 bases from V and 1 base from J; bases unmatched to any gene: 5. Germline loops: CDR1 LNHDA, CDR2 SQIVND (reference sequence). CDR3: CASSPTGRNTEAFF. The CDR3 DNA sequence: TGTGCCAGTAGCCCGACAGGGCGGAACACTGAAGCTTTCTTT.

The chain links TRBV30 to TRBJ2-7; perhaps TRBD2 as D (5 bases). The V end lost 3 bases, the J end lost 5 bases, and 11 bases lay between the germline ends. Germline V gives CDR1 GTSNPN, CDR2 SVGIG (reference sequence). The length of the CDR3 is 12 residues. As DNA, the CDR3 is TGTGCCTGGAGACCCGGGATTAACGAGCAGTACTTC. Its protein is CAWRPGINEQYF.

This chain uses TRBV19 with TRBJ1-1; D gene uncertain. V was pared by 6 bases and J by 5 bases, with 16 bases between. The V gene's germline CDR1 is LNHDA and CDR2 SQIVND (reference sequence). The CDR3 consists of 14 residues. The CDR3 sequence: CASSGEGGRTEAFF. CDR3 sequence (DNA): TGTGCCAGTAGCGGGGAGGGTGGGAGGACTGAAGCTTTCTTT.

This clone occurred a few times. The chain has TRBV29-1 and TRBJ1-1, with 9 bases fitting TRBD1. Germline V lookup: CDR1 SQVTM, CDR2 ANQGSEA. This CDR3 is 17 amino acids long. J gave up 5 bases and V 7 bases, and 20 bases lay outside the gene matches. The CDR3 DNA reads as TGCAGCGCCGAAAGTTCCCTGAGGTACAGGGGGCAAACTGAAGCTTTCTTT. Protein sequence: CSAESSLRYRGQTEAFF.

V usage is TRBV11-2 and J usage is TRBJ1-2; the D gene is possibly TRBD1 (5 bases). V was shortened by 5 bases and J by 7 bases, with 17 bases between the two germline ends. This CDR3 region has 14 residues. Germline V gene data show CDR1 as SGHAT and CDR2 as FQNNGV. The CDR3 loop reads CASSPGNIFLGYTF. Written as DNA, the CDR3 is TGTGCCAGCAGCCCAGGGAACATTTTTCTTGGCTACACCTTC.

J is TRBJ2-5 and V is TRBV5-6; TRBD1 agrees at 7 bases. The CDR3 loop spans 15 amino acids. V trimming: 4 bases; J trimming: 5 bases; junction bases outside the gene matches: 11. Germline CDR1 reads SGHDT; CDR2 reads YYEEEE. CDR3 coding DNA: TGTGCCAGCAGCGGTGCAGGGGGATCGTGGGAGACCCAGTACTTC. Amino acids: CASSGAGGSWETQYF.

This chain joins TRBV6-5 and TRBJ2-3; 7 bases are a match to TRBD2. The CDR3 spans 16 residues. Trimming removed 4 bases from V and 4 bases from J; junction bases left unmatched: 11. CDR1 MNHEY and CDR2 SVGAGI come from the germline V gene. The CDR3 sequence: CASSLRTSGDPDTQYF. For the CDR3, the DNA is TGTGCCAGCAGTTTGCGAACGAGCGGGGACCCAGATACGCAGTATTTT.

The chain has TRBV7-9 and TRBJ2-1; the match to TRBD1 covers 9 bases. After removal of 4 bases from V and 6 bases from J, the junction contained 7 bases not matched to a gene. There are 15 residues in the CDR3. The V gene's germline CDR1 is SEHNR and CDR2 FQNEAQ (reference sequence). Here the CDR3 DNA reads TGTGCCAGCAGCTATCGGACAGGGGTGGGCAATGAGCAGTTCTTC. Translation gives CASSYRTGVGNEQFF.

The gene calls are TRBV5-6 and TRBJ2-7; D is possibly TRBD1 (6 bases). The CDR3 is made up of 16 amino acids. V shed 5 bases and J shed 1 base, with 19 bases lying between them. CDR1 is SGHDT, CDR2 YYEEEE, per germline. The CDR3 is CASSLSGAGTSYEQYF. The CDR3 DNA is TGTGCCAGCAGTCTATCCGGGGCAGGGACATCCTACGAGCAGTACTTC.

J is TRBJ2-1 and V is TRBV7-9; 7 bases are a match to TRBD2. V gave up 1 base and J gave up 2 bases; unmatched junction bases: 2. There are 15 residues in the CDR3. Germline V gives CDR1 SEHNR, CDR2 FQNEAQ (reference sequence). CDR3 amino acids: CASSLVGTTYNEQFF. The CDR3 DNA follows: TGTGCCAGCAGCTTAGTCGGGACTACCTACAATGAGCAGTTCTTC.

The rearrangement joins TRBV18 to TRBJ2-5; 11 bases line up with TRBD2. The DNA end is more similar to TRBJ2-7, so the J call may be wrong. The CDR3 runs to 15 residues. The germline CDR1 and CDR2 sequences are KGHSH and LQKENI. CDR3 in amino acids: CASSPATSGNYEQYF. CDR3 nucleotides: TGTGCCAGCTCACCAGCGACTAGCGGGAACTACGAGCAGTACTTC.

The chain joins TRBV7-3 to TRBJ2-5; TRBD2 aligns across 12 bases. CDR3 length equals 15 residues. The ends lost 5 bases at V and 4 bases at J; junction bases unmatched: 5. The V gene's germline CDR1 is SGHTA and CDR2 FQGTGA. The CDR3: CASSRGLAGGETQYF. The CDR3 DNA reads TGTGCCAGCAGCAGGGGACTAGCGGGCGGAGAGACCCAGTACTTC. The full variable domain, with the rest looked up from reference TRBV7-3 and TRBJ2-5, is GAGVSQTPSNKVTEKGKYVELRCDPISGHTALYWYRQSLGQGPEFLIYFQGTGAADDSGLPNDRFFAVRPEGSVSTLKIQRTERGDSAVYLCASSRGLAGGETQYFGPGTRLLVL.

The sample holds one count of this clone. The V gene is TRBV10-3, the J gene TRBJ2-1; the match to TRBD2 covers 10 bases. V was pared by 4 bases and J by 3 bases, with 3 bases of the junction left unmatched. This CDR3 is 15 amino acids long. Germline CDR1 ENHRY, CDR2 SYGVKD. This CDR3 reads CAISGSGGDYNEQFF. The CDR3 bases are TGTGCCATCAGTGGGAGCGGGGGGGACTACAATGAGCAGTTCTTC.

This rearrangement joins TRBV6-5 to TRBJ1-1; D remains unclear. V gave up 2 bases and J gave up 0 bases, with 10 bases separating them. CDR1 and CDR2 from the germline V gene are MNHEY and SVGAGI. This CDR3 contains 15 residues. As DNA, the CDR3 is TGTGCCAGCAGTTACGATGTGAGTTTGAACACTGAAGCTTTCTTT. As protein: CASSYDVSLNTEAFF.

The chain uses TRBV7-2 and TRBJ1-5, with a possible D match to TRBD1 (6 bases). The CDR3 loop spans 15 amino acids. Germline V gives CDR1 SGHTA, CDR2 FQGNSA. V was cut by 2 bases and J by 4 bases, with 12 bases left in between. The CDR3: CASSLYRQGNQPQHF. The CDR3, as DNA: TGTGCCAGCAGCTTATATCGGCAGGGGAATCAGCCCCAGCATTTT.

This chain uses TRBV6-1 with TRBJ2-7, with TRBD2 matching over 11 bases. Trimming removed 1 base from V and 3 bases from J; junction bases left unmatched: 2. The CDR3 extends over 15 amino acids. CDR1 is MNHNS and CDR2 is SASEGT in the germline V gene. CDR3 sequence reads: CASSEGLAGNYEQYF. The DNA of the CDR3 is TGTGCCAGCAGTGAAGGACTAGCGGGGAACTACGAGCAGTACTTC.

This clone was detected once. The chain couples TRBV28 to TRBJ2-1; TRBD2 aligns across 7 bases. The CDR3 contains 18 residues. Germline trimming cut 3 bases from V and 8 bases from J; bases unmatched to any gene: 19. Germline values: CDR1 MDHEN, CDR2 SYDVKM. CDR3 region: CASSFSLATGGAFDEQFF. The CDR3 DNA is TGTGCCAGCAGTTTTAGTCTAGCAACGGGAGGCGCTTTCGATGAGCAGTTCTTC.

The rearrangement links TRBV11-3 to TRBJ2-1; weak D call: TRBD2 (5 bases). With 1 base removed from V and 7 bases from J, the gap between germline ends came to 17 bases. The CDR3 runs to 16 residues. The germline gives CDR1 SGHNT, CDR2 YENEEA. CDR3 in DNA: TGTGCCAGCAGCTTAGCTCGAATGGATCGGGGAAATGAGCAGTTCTTC. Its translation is CASSLARMDRGNEQFF.

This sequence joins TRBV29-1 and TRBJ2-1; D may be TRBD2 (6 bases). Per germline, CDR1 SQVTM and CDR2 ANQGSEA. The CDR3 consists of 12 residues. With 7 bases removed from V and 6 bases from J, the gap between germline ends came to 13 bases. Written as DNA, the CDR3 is TGCAGCGCCCTGGGGGGACCCAATGAGCAGTTCTTC. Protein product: CSALGGPNEQFF.

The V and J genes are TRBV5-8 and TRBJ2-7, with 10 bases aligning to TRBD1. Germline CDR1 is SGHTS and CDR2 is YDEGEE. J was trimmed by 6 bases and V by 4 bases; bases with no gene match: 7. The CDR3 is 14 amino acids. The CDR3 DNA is TGTGCCAGCAGCCCCCGGGACAGGGGCGTCGAGCAGTACTTC. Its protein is CASSPRDRGVEQYF. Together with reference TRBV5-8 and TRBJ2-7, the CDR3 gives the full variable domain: EAGVTQSPTHLIKTRGQQATLRCSPISGHTSVYWYQQALGLGLQFLLWYDEGEERNRGNFPPRFSGRQFPNYSSELNVNALELEDSALYLCASSPRDRGVEQYFGPGTRLTVT.

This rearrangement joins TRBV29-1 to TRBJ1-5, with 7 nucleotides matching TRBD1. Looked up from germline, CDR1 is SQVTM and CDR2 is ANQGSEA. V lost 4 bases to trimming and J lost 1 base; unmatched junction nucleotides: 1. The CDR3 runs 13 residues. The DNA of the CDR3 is TGCAGCGTTGGACAGGGCAGCAATCAGCCCCAGCATTTT. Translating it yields CSVGQGSNQPQHF.

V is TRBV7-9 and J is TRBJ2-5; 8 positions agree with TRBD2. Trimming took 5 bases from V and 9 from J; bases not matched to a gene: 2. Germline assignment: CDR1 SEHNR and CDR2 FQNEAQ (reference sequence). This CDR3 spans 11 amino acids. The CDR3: CASSRGLAQYF. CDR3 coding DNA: TGTGCCAGCAGCAGGGGACTAGCCCAGTACTTC.

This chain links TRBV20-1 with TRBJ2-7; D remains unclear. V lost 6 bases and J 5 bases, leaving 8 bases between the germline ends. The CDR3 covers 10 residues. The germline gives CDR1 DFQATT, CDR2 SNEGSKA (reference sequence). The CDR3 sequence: CSARQDEQYF. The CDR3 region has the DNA TGCAGTGCCCGCCAGGACGAGCAGTACTTC.

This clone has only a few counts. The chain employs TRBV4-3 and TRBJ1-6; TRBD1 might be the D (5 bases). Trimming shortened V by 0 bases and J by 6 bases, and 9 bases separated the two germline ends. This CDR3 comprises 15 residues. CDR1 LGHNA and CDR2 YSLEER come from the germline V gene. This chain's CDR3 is CASSQERGGNSPLHF. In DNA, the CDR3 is TGCGCCAGCAGCCAAGAGCGGGGCGGTAATTCACCCCTCCACTTT.

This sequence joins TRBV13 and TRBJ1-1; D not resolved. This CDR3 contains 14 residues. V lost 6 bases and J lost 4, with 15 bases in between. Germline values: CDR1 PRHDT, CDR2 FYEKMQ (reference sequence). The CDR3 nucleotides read TGTGCCAGCAGTCTAGCCAAGGGCTTCACTGAAGCTTTCTTT. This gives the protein CASSLAKGFTEAFF.

The CDR3 region is CASSQTGATYEQYF. The CDR3 DNA sequence: TGTGCCAGCAGCCAGACAGGTGCGACCTACGAGCAGTACTTC. This chain connects TRBV11-3 to TRBJ2-7, with D tentatively TRBD1 (6 bases). The CDR3 length is 14 residues. Trimming shortened V by 5 bases and J by 2 bases, and 13 bases separated the two germline ends. Germline-derived CDR1 and CDR2 are SGHNT and YENEEA.